These 3 T cell receptor beta chains share one sample of origin, sequenced in a study of technical replicates of blood from several donors. Sequenced by immunoSEQ multiplex PCR; TCRdb stores in-frame clones only, minus some. The sample contains roughly 82,000 clones, around nine tenths of which appear only once. Material for sequencing was T cells isolated from PBMCs. All receptors derive from a human donor in good health.

This sequence joins TRBV19 and TRBJ2-2; 7 bases agree with TRBD1. V lost 7 bases and J lost 1; bases outside the gene matches: 3. Germline CDR1 and CDR2: LNHDA and SQIVND (reference sequence). This CDR3 comprises 14 residues. The DNA of the CDR3 is TGTGCCAGTACCAGGACAGGGAACACCGGGGAGCTGTTTTTT. This gives the protein CASTRTGNTGELFF.

The rearrangement uses TRBV6-5 and TRBJ1-4; 9 nucleotides agree with TRBD1. The V and J ends lost 6 bases and 8 bases, in that order; junction bases with no gene match: 10. The CDR3 is made up of 15 amino acids. In germline, CDR1 is MNHEY, CDR2 SVGAGI. CDR3 sequence: CASSRDRDRDEKLFF. Here the CDR3 DNA reads TGTGCCAGCAGCAGGGACCGGGACAGGGACGAAAAACTGTTTTTT.

The chain carries TRBV10-2 and TRBJ2-7, with D perhaps TRBD2 (5 bases). Trimming pared 4 bases from V and 7 bases from J, leaving 17 bases between. Germline V gene data show CDR1 as WSHSY and CDR2 as SAAADI. The CDR3 runs 14 residues. CDR3 protein: CASSGVASPGEQYF. CDR3 coding DNA: TGCGCCAGCAGTGGGGTAGCGTCACCGGGTGAGCAGTACTTC.